The clone carrying this T cell receptor (beta chain) was counted between two and nine times. Antigen specificity is unknown. From germline, CDR1 is LNHDA and CDR2 SQIVND (reference sequence). V was trimmed by 6 bases and J by 3 bases, leaving 12 bases between them. The CDR3 runs to 14 residues. Measured with immunoSEQ multiplex PCR; TCRdb has only the in-frame clones, and not every one. This repertoire shows roughly 70,000 clones, 75% to 90% found once; its top ten account for 0.39%. This sample stems from a study of graft-versus-host responses after intestinal transplantation. Study-wide background: For about three years after anti-thymocyte globulin induction, all recipients took tacrolimus and steroids.

This chain uses TRBV19 with TRBJ1-3; D possibly corresponds to TRBD1 (6 bases). This clonotype was obtained from a human donor who was the organ donor for an intestinal transplant. This specimen consisted of unstimulated CD4+ T cells sorted from spleen or lymph node cells, obtained before transplant. The CDR3 sequence: CASSGGGLGNTIYF. CDR3 sequence (DNA): TGTGCCAGTAGCGGGGGGGGCCTTGGAAACACCATATATTTT.